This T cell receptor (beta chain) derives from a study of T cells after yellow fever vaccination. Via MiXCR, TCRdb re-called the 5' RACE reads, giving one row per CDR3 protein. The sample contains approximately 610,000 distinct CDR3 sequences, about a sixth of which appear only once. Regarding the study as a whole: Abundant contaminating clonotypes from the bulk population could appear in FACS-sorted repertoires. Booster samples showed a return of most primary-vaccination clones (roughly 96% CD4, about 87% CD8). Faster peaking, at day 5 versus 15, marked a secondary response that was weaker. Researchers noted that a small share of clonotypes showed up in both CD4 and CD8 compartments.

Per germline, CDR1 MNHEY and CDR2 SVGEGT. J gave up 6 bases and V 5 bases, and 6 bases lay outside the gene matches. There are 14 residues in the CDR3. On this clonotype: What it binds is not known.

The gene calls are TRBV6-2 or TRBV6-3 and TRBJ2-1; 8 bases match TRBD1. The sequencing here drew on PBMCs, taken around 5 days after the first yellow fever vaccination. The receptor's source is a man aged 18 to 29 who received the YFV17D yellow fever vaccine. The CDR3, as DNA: TGTGCCAGCAGTATGGACAGGGTAGGCAATGAGCAGTTCTTC. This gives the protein CASSMDRVGNEQFF.